These T cell receptor beta chains were read from a single sample in a study of post-analysis software for immune sequencing data. Each CDR3 protein gets one entry after TCRdb re-called the PCR reads with MiXCR. The table records about 800,000 distinct CDR3 sequences, roughly 27% of them present only once. The sample comprised blood. These receptors came from a girl aged 10-17 years with multiple sclerosis. The CDR3 runs from the conserved cysteine through the conserved F or W. Each record gives: CDR3 protein, CDR3 DNA, clone size, D gene, J gene, CDR3 length, V gene. D genes are given only for firm matches. The size of a clone is reported for some rows only, either as once, few or many, or as a class for expanded clones.

cdr3_aa: CASSQVVGGAEAFF
cdr3_nt: TGCGCCAGCAGCCAGGTCGTCGGGGGCGCTGAAGCTTTCTTT
clone_size: few
d_call: -
j_call: TRBJ1-1
cdr3_length: 14
v_call: TRBV4-1

cdr3_aa: CATSDLGRALTF
cdr3_nt: TGTGCCACCAGTGACCTAGGCAGGGCTCTCACCTTC
clone_size: -
d_call: -
j_call: TRBJ1-2
cdr3_length: 12
v_call: TRBV24-1

cdr3_aa: CASSRSLAGGQFF
cdr3_nt: TGTGCCAGCAGCCGATCGCTAGCGGGAGGTCAGTTCTTC
clone_size: few
d_call: TRBD2
j_call: TRBJ2-1
cdr3_length: 13
v_call: TRBV12-3/TRBV12-4

cdr3_aa: CASSSLQGANDTQYF
cdr3_nt: TGTGCCAGCAGTAGTCTGCAGGGGGCGAATGATACGCAGTATTTT
clone_size: -
d_call: TRBD1
j_call: TRBJ2-3
cdr3_length: 15
v_call: TRBV25-1

cdr3_aa: CASSRLGGVRTEAFF
cdr3_nt: TGTGCCAGCAGCCGCTTGGGTGGGGTTCGGACTGAAGCTTTCTTT
clone_size: few
d_call: -
j_call: TRBJ1-1
cdr3_length: 15
v_call: TRBV7-9

cdr3_aa: CSAWATGEVSYEQYF
cdr3_nt: TGCAGTGCCTGGGCGACAGGCGAGGTTTCGTACGAGCAGTACTTC
clone_size: -
d_call: -
j_call: TRBJ2-7
cdr3_length: 15
v_call: TRBV20-1

cdr3_aa: CASSRFRNNEQFF
cdr3_nt: TGTGCCAGCAGTCGTTTCCGTAACAATGAGCAGTTCTTC
clone_size: few
d_call: -
j_call: TRBJ2-1
cdr3_length: 13
v_call: TRBV2

cdr3_aa: CAGPGGTDTQYF
cdr3_nt: TGTGCCGGACCTGGGGGCACAGATACGCAGTATTTT
clone_size: -
d_call: -
j_call: TRBJ2-3
cdr3_length: 12
v_call: TRBV2

cdr3_aa: CASSLVWEKDTEAFF
cdr3_nt: TGTGCCAGCAGCTTAGTCTGGGAAAAGGACACTGAAGCTTTCTTT
clone_size: -
d_call: -
j_call: TRBJ1-1
cdr3_length: 15
v_call: TRBV7-2

cdr3_aa: CASSLPPRGYNEQFF
cdr3_nt: TGTGCCAGCAGCCTCCCGCCGCGTGGGTACAATGAGCAGTTCTTC
clone_size: -
d_call: -
j_call: TRBJ2-1
cdr3_length: 15
v_call: TRBV7-2

cdr3_aa: CASSQFRGNEQFF
cdr3_nt: TGCGCCAGCAGCCAATTCCGGGGCAATGAGCAGTTCTTC
clone_size: -
d_call: -
j_call: TRBJ2-1
cdr3_length: 13
v_call: TRBV4-3

cdr3_aa: CSVGGDNYGYTF
cdr3_nt: TGCAGCGTTGGGGGTGATAACTATGGCTACACCTTC
clone_size: few
d_call: -
j_call: TRBJ1-2
cdr3_length: 12
v_call: TRBV29-1

cdr3_aa: CASSRITGPNQPQHF
cdr3_nt: TGTGCCAGCAGTCGGATCACAGGACCGAATCAGCCCCAGCATTTT
clone_size: -
d_call: -
j_call: TRBJ1-5
cdr3_length: 15
v_call: TRBV12-3/TRBV12-4

cdr3_aa: CASSFSAGMRRVYYEQYF
cdr3_nt: TGTGCCAGCAGTTTTAGCGCGGGAATGAGACGGGTATACTACGAGCAGTACTTC
clone_size: few
d_call: -
j_call: TRBJ2-7
cdr3_length: 18
v_call: TRBV27

cdr3_aa: CSARDRTSGNYNEQFF
cdr3_nt: TGCAGTGCTAGAGATCGGACTAGCGGGAACTACAATGAGCAGTTCTTC
clone_size: many
d_call: TRBD2
j_call: TRBJ2-1
cdr3_length: 16
v_call: TRBV20-1

cdr3_aa: CASSFGEISYNEQFF
cdr3_nt: TGTGCCAGCAGTTTTGGCGAAATCAGCTACAATGAGCAGTTCTTC
clone_size: -
d_call: -
j_call: TRBJ2-1
cdr3_length: 15
v_call: TRBV28

cdr3_aa: CSARSGRNTGELFF
cdr3_nt: TGCAGTGCTAGATCAGGGAGAAACACCGGGGAGCTGTTTTTT
clone_size: once
d_call: -
j_call: TRBJ2-2
cdr3_length: 14
v_call: TRBV20-1

cdr3_aa: CASSVDPDNTGELFF
cdr3_nt: TGTGCCAGCAGCGTGGATCCAGATAACACCGGGGAGCTGTTTTTT
clone_size: many
d_call: -
j_call: TRBJ2-2
cdr3_length: 15
v_call: TRBV9

cdr3_aa: CASTSDTGASYNSPLHF
cdr3_nt: TGTGCCAGCACCAGTGACACAGGGGCCTCCTATAATTCACCCCTCCACTTT
clone_size: -
d_call: TRBD1
j_call: TRBJ1-6
cdr3_length: 17
v_call: TRBV5-5

cdr3_aa: CAISESPGENPQPQHF
cdr3_nt: TGTGCCATCAGTGAGTCACCGGGTGAAAATCCCCAGCCCCAGCATTTT
clone_size: many
d_call: -
j_call: TRBJ1-5
cdr3_length: 16
v_call: TRBV10-3

cdr3_aa: CSVEGGDRVTDTQYF
cdr3_nt: TGCAGCGTTGAAGGTGGGGACAGGGTAACAGATACGCAGTATTTT
clone_size: many
d_call: TRBD1
j_call: TRBJ2-3
cdr3_length: 15
v_call: TRBV29-1

cdr3_aa: CASAFSNQPQHF
cdr3_nt: TGTGCCAGCGCGTTTAGCAATCAGCCCCAGCATTTT
clone_size: -
d_call: -
j_call: TRBJ1-5
cdr3_length: 12
v_call: TRBV6-5

cdr3_aa: CASSLLRDKHQPQHF
cdr3_nt: TGTGCCAGCAGTTTACTCCGGGACAAACATCAGCCCCAGCATTTT
clone_size: few
d_call: -
j_call: TRBJ1-5
cdr3_length: 15
v_call: TRBV27

cdr3_aa: CASSPGQGVYEQFF
cdr3_nt: TGTGCCAGCAGCCCGGGACAGGGGGTCTATGAGCAGTTCTTC
clone_size: -
d_call: TRBD1
j_call: TRBJ2-1
cdr3_length: 14
v_call: TRBV6-1

cdr3_aa: CATRQGAQGYTF
cdr3_nt: TGTGCCACCAGACAGGGGGCGCAGGGCTACACCTTC
clone_size: -
d_call: TRBD1
j_call: TRBJ1-2
cdr3_length: 12
v_call: TRBV12-3/TRBV12-4

cdr3_aa: CSALNSGNYGYTF
cdr3_nt: TGCAGTGCCCTTAATTCCGGGAACTATGGCTACACCTTC
clone_size: many
d_call: -
j_call: TRBJ1-2
cdr3_length: 13
v_call: TRBV20-1

cdr3_aa: CASRGLAHEQYF
cdr3_nt: TGTGCCAGCAGGGGACTAGCCCACGAGCAGTACTTC
clone_size: -
d_call: TRBD2
j_call: TRBJ2-7
cdr3_length: 12
v_call: TRBV28

cdr3_aa: CASSSRTSGRYNEQFF
cdr3_nt: TGTGCCAGCAGCTCCCGAACTAGCGGGAGGTACAATGAGCAGTTCTTC
clone_size: -
d_call: TRBD2
j_call: TRBJ2-1
cdr3_length: 16
v_call: TRBV11-2

cdr3_aa: CSVGGGRGSGQPQHF
cdr3_nt: TGCAGCGTTGGCGGGGGCAGGGGGTCAGGTCAGCCCCAGCATTTT
clone_size: -
d_call: TRBD1
j_call: TRBJ1-5
cdr3_length: 15
v_call: TRBV29-1

cdr3_aa: CASSSLLSGAFQETQYF
cdr3_nt: TGTGCCAGCAGCTCCCTACTTAGCGGGGCGTTCCAAGAGACCCAGTACTTC
clone_size: few
d_call: TRBD2
j_call: TRBJ2-5
cdr3_length: 17
v_call: TRBV7-8

cdr3_aa: CASSLVKAAHSPLHF
cdr3_nt: TGTGCCAGCAGCTTAGTGAAGGCCGCCCATTCACCCCTCCACTTT
clone_size: many
d_call: -
j_call: TRBJ1-6
cdr3_length: 15
v_call: TRBV7-2